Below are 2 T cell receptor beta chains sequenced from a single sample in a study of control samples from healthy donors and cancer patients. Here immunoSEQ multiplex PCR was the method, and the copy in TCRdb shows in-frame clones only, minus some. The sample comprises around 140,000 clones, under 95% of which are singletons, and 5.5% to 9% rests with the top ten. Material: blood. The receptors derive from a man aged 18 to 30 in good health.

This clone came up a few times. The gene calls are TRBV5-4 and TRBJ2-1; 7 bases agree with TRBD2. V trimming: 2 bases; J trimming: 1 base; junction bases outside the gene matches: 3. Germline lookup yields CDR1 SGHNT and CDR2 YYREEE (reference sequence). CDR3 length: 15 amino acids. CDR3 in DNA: TGTGCCAGCAGCTTCCGCGGGGGTTCCTACAATGAGCAGTTCTTC. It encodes CASSFRGGSYNEQFF.

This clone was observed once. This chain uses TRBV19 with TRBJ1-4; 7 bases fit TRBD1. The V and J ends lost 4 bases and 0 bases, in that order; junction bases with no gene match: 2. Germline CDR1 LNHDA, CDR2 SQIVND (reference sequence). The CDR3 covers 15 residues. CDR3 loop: CASSKGQSTNEKLFF. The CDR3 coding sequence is TGTGCCAGTAGTAAGGGACAGTCAACTAATGAAAAACTGTTTTTT.